Listed here are 14 T cell receptor beta chains from one sample, sequenced in a study of technical replicates of blood from a handful of donors. TCRdb's copy holds only in-frame clones and misses some; the assay was immunoSEQ multiplex PCR. In the table there are tens of thousands of clones, 85% to 95% of which are singletons. Specimen: T cells isolated from PBMCs. Receptors were obtained from a human donor in good health.

The chain's CDR3 is CASSRRQGLSYEQYF. The CDR3 DNA reads as TGTGCCAGCAGCCGCAGACAGGGGCTATCCTACGAGCAGTACTTC. V gene TRBV7-9 combines with J gene TRBJ2-7; 8 nucleotides agree with TRBD1. The CDR3 is made up of 15 amino acids. V lost 5 bases to trimming and J lost 1 base; unmatched junction nucleotides: 7. Germline CDR1 SEHNR, CDR2 FQNEAQ (reference sequence).

The J gene is TRBJ1-1, the V gene TRBV7-2; 8 bases fit TRBD1. The ends lost 5 bases at V and 12 bases at J; junction bases unmatched: 11. CDR1 and CDR2 (germline): SGHTA, FQGNSA. The CDR3 is 13 amino acids. The CDR3 loop reads CASSIGQGSVPFF. The CDR3 DNA reads TGTGCCAGCAGCATAGGACAGGGTAGTGTACCTTTCTTT. The full variable domain, its missing parts supplied by reference TRBV7-2 and TRBJ1-1, is GAGVSQSPSNKVTEKGKDVELRCDPISGHTALYWYRQSLGQGLEFLIYFQGNSAPDKSGLPSDRFSAERTGGSVSTLTIQRTQQEDSAVYLCASSIGQGSVPFFGQGTRLTVV.

The chain couples TRBV9 to TRBJ2-1, with TRBD2 matching over 7 bases. Trimming at V came to 0 bases and at J to 14 bases, leaving 8 bases not matched to a gene. Per germline, CDR1 SGDLS and CDR2 YYNGEE. This CDR3 comprises 13 residues. CDR3 in DNA: TGTGCCAGCAGCGTAGAGGGAGGGAGACGTAAGTTCTTC. It translates to CASSVEGGRRKFF.

The J gene is TRBJ1-1, the V gene TRBV4-1; the match to TRBD1 covers 11 bases. The trim removed 2 bases at V and 6 bases at J, leaving 8 bases unmatched. The CDR3 is 16 amino acids. Per germline, CDR1 MGHRA and CDR2 YSYEKL. The CDR3 DNA follows: TGCGCCAGCAGCCAACCCCATGGACAGGGGGCCTCTGAAGCTTTCTTT. Its protein is CASSQPHGQGASEAFF.

CDR3 in amino acids: CASSLEWEAYYEQYF. The CDR3 DNA reads as TGTGCCAGCAGCTTGGAATGGGAGGCCTACTACGAGCAGTACTTC. This chain connects TRBV5-6 to TRBJ2-7; a possible D gene is TRBD2 (6 bases). Germline values: CDR1 SGHDT, CDR2 YYEEEE. The V gene lost 0 bases and the J gene lost 3 bases, with 13 bases spanning the gap. The CDR3 spans 15 residues.

The V and J genes are TRBV19 and TRBJ1-2; 8 bases match TRBD1. CDR1 is LNHDA and CDR2 is SQIVND in the germline V gene (reference sequence). V lost 6 bases and J lost 4; bases outside the gene matches: 1. This CDR3 spans 12 amino acids. CDR3: CASRGQVYGYTF. The CDR3 DNA follows: TGTGCCAGTAGGGGACAGGTCTATGGCTACACCTTC.

The CDR3 spells CASSTGTSGVYEQYF. The CDR3, as DNA: TGCGCCAGCAGCACCGGGACTAGCGGGGTTTACGAGCAGTACTTC. This rearrangement joins TRBV5-1 to TRBJ2-7; TRBD2 matches 13 bases. Unmatched junction bases numbered 5, after V lost 4 bases and J lost 4 bases. This CDR3 region has 15 residues. CDR1 and CDR2 (germline): SGHRS, YFSETQ. The complete variable domain, with remaining parts taken from reference TRBV5-1 and TRBJ2-7, reads KAGVTQTPRYLIKTRGQQVTLSCSPISGHRSVSWYQQTPGQGLQFLFEYFSETQRNKGNFPGRFSGRQFSNSRSEMNVSTLELGDSALYLCASSTGTSGVYEQYFGPGTRLTVT.

The V and J genes are TRBV30 and TRBJ1-1; D may be TRBD1 (6 bases). The CDR3 covers 13 residues. The germline V and J ends were trimmed by 4 bases and 1 base, with 10 bases remaining between them. Germline V gene sequence: CDR1 GTSNPN, CDR2 SVGIG (reference sequence). The CDR3 sequence is CAWTGVWNTEAFF. The CDR3 nucleotides read TGTGCCTGGACAGGGGTCTGGAACACTGAAGCTTTCTTT.

V and J are TRBV7-8 and TRBJ2-1; 7 positions agree with TRBD2. Germline V gene lookup returns CDR1 SGHVS and CDR2 FQNEAQ. The CDR3 length is 15 residues. The V segment lost 4 bases and the J segment 10 bases; nucleotides outside the gene matches: 13. The CDR3 region is CASSSSSGPFGEQFF. Written as DNA, the CDR3 is TGTGCCAGCAGCTCATCTAGCGGTCCGTTTGGAGAGCAGTTCTTC. Together with reference TRBV7-8 and TRBJ2-1, the CDR3 gives the full variable domain: GAGVSQSPRYKVAKRGQDVALRCDPISGHVSLFWYQQALGQGPEFLTYFQNEAQLDKSGLPSDRFFAERPEGSVSTLKIQRTQQEDSAVYLCASSSSSGPFGEQFFGPGTRLTVL.

This chain connects TRBV27 to TRBJ1-3; D is possibly TRBD1 (6 bases). Germline assignment: CDR1 MNHEY and CDR2 SMNVEV (reference sequence). CDR3 length: 18 amino acids. Between the trimmed V and J ends, which lost 2 bases and 2 bases, there was a span of 19 bases. Written as DNA, the CDR3 is TGTGCCAGCAGTTTAAAGTCTCGGGGGGCGCTCCCTGGAAACACCATATATTTT. This sequence encodes CASSLKSRGALPGNTIYF.

This chain connects TRBV29-1 to TRBJ2-7, with 8 bases identical to TRBD2. The V gene end was trimmed by 4 bases and the J gene end by 2 bases; junction bases not matched to a gene: 7. The V gene's germline CDR1 is SQVTM and CDR2 ANQGSEA. The CDR3 has 14 residues. The CDR3 sequence: CSVARLANTYEQYF. In DNA form, the CDR3 reads TGCAGCGTTGCCCGACTAGCGAATACCTACGAGCAGTACTTC.

The gene calls are TRBV28 and TRBJ2-1, with D tentatively TRBD1 (5 bases). This CDR3 is built from 14 residues. Between the trimmed V and J ends, which lost 2 bases and 7 bases, there was a span of 12 bases. Germline loops: CDR1 MDHEN, CDR2 SYDVKM. The CDR3 DNA follows: TGTGCCAGCAGTTTAGTCAGGGTGGCGAATGAGCAGTTCTTC. As protein: CASSLVRVANEQFF.

In DNA, the CDR3 is TGTGCCAGCAGTGAAGTGGGGCTAGCGGGCTTCTACGAGCAGTACTTC. Translating gives CASSEVGLAGFYEQYF. V usage is TRBV6-1 and J usage is TRBJ2-7, with 8 bases that match TRBD2. CDR3 length: 16 residues. Germline CDR1 MNHNS, CDR2 SASEGT. V shed 1 base, J shed 3 bases, and the junction held 8 bases outside the gene matches.

The chain has TRBV6-1 and TRBJ2-3; 9 nucleotides align to TRBD2. J was trimmed by 0 bases and V by 10 bases; bases with no gene match: 2. Germline V gives CDR1 MNHNS, CDR2 SASEGT. The CDR3 contains 13 residues. CDR3 loop: CATGLASTDTQYF. CDR3 nucleotides: TGTGCCACAGGACTAGCGAGCACAGATACGCAGTATTTT.